Below, one TCR beta chain is given with its context. Compared with germline, one end of the junction differs, possibly owing to a read error. This entry belongs to a study of kidney transplant recipient with SARS-CoV-2 infection. TCRdb re-called the reads through MiXCR, storing one row per CDR3 protein. This table has roughly 250,000 distinct CDR3 sequences, around 28% appearing once. Germline V CDR1 and CDR2: SGHVS, FQNEAQ. This CDR3 has 15 amino acids. The chain carries TRBV7-8 and TRBJ1-6; TRBD1 aligns across 8 bases. This specimen was a blood sample, taken at baseline and between days 110 and 120 from a kidney transplant recipient. The TCR comes from a young adult male patient who had COVID-19 and was a kidney transplant recipient. The graft donor may account for some of the T cells. In DNA form, the CDR3 reads TGTGCCAGCAGCTTAGGGGACAGGTTTAATTCACTCCTCCACTTT. Encoded protein: CASSLGDRFNSLLHF.